One sample yielded the 17 T cell receptor beta chains listed below, sequenced in a study of cytomegalovirus exposure and HLA in healthy donors. PCR was performed using 60 Vbeta and 13 Jbeta primers. Here immunoSEQ multiplex PCR was the method, and the copy in TCRdb shows in-frame clones only, minus some. The table includes approximately 100,000 clones, around 61% detected once. Sequences were obtained from PBMCs. The receptor source for this set is a woman between 50 and 59 years old in good health and CMV-seronegative.

This clone has just one count. The chain links TRBV6-1 to TRBJ1-1; tentatively, D is TRBD1 (5 bases). In germline, CDR1 is MNHNS, CDR2 SASEGT. This CDR3 comprises 13 residues. V lost 6 bases and J lost 1, with 9 bases in between. CDR3 coding DNA: TGTGCCAGCAGCGCTACAGGGAACACTGAAGCTTTCTTT. As protein: CASSATGNTEAFF.

V gene TRBV5-1 combines with J gene TRBJ1-1; the D gene is possibly TRBD1 (5 bases). The CDR3 consists of 15 residues. The germline gives CDR1 SGHRS, CDR2 YFSETQ. Trimming removed 0 bases from V and 1 base from J, with 10 bases in between. Here the CDR3 DNA reads TGCGCCAGCAGCTTGGCCGGGGGACCGAACACTGAAGCTTTCTTT. It yields the protein CASSLAGGPNTEAFF.

This clone was seen a few times. The J gene is TRBJ2-3, the V gene TRBV27; the match to TRBD2 covers 12 bases. The CDR3 length is 18 residues. J was trimmed by 0 bases and V by 3 bases; bases with no gene match: 7. From germline, CDR1 is MNHEY and CDR2 SMNVEV (reference sequence). CDR3 loop: CASSLGTSGSPSTDTQYF. Here the CDR3 DNA reads TGTGCCAGCAGTTTGGGGACTAGCGGGTCTCCTAGCACAGATACGCAGTATTTT.

This clone was picked up a small number of times. Additional DNA sequences in this sample encode the identical CDR3. V is TRBV5-1 and J is TRBJ1-1; D not certain. Trimming took 1 base from V and 2 from J, leaving 9 bases between them. The CDR3 has 14 amino acids. Per the germline V gene, CDR1 is SGHRS and CDR2 is YFSETQ. As DNA, the CDR3 is TGCGCCAGCAGCTTGAGTGGGCGCAACACTGAAGCTTTCTTT. Protein product: CASSLSGRNTEAFF. The full variable domain, with the rest looked up from reference TRBV5-1 and TRBJ1-1, is KAGVTQTPRYLIKTRGQQVTLSCSPISGHRSVSWYQQTPGQGLQFLFEYFSETQRNKGNFPGRFSGRQFSNSRSEMNVSTLELGDSALYLCASSLSGRNTEAFFGQGTRLTVV.

The chain combines TRBV7-2 with TRBJ2-7; TRBD1 might be the D (6 bases). The V gene's germline CDR1 is SGHTA and CDR2 FQGNSA. V gave up 2 bases and J gave up 5 bases, with 10 bases separating them. The CDR3 is made up of 13 amino acids. The CDR3 sequence is CASSLQGWNEQYF. The CDR3 DNA is TGTGCCAGCAGCTTACAGGGGTGGAACGAGCAGTACTTC. The full variable domain, rest sourced from reference TRBV7-2 and TRBJ2-7, is GAGVSQSPSNKVTEKGKDVELRCDPISGHTALYWYRQSLGQGLEFLIYFQGNSAPDKSGLPSDRFSAERTGGSVSTLTIQRTQQEDSAVYLCASSLQGWNEQYFGPGTRLTVT.

The chain uses TRBV11-3 and TRBJ1-1; 9 bases fit TRBD1. The germline CDR1 and CDR2 sequences are SGHNT and YENEEA. The CDR3 contains 14 residues. V was clipped by 5 bases and J by 5 bases; unmatched bases: 6. The CDR3 is CASSQDRGLTEAFF. CDR3 bases: TGTGCCAGCAGCCAGGACAGGGGCTTGACTGAAGCTTTCTTT.

A single count supports this clone. The genes are TRBV27 and TRBJ2-1, with D tentatively TRBD2 (6 bases). Trimming took off 4 bases at V and 2 bases at J, with 12 bases between the two ends. This CDR3 spans 15 amino acids. Per germline, CDR1 MNHEY and CDR2 SMNVEV (reference sequence). The CDR3 region has the DNA TGTGCCAGCAGTTCCCCGGGAGTACCCTACAATGAGCAGTTCTTC. Encoded protein: CASSSPGVPYNEQFF.

The chain has TRBV7-6 and TRBJ2-1, with 8 nucleotides matching TRBD1. Losses at the gene ends were 0 bases for V and 1 base for J; bases not matched to a gene: 5. Germline CDR1 SGHVS, CDR2 FNYEAQ. The CDR3 runs to 17 residues. The CDR3 nucleotides read TGTGCCAGCAGCTTAGCACAGGGGGACAGTTCCTACAATGAGCAGTTCTTC. This codes for CASSLAQGDSSYNEQFF.

This chain uses TRBV7-9 with TRBJ1-4; D not resolved. There are 13 residues in the CDR3. Deletions cut 4 bases from V and 5 bases from J, with 8 bases between. CDR1 is SEHNR and CDR2 is FQNEAQ in the germline V gene (reference sequence). CDR3: CASSSTGNEKLFF. The CDR3 nucleotides read TGTGCCAGCAGCTCGACTGGAAATGAAAAACTGTTTTTT. The variable domain in full, completed from reference TRBV7-9 and TRBJ1-4, reads DTGVSQNPRHKITKRGQNVTFRCDPISEHNRLYWYRQTLGQGPEFLTYFQNEAQLEKSRLLSDRFSAERPKGSFSTLEIQRTEQGDSAMYLCASSSTGNEKLFFGSGTQLSVL.

The chain is built from TRBV11-2 and TRBJ2-5, with 8 bases matching TRBD1. J was trimmed by 2 bases and V by 5 bases; bases with no gene match: 10. Germline CDR1 reads SGHAT; CDR2 reads FQNNGV. The CDR3 totals 16 residues. The chain's CDR3 is CASSVKQGASQETQYF. CDR3 bases: TGTGCCAGCAGCGTAAAGCAGGGGGCGAGTCAAGAGACCCAGTACTTC.

The V gene is TRBV27, the J gene TRBJ1-6; no clear D gene. Trimming left V 3 bases short and J 7 bases short, with 4 bases between. The length of the CDR3 is 12 residues. Germline lookup yields CDR1 MNHEY and CDR2 SMNVEV (reference sequence). The CDR3 DNA reads as TGTGCCAGCAGTTTTACAAATTCACCCCTCCACTTT. Translating gives CASSFTNSPLHF.

The gene calls are TRBV10-3 and TRBJ2-1, with 10 bases lining up with TRBD1. The CDR3 totals 17 residues. Germline V gene sequence: CDR1 ENHRY, CDR2 SYGVKD. Germline trimming cut 6 bases from V and 5 bases from J; bases unmatched to any gene: 13. CDR3 DNA sequence: TGTGCCATCAGGGGGGTACAGGGACAGGGGATGAACAATGAGCAGTTCTTC. This translates into CAIRGVQGQGMNNEQFF.

This chain links TRBV10-3 with TRBJ2-1, with D possibly being TRBD2 (5 bases). The V gene's germline CDR1 is ENHRY and CDR2 SYGVKD. The CDR3 covers 15 residues. Trimming left V 6 bases short and J 8 bases short, with 20 bases between. In DNA, the CDR3 is TGTGCCATCAGGCCCAGCGCTAGCTCCGTGGATGAGCAGTTCTTC. This sequence encodes CAIRPSASSVDEQFF.

V is TRBV4-1 and J is TRBJ1-2; D gene unclear. This CDR3 has 15 amino acids. Trimming shortened V by 0 bases and J by 8 bases, and 16 bases separated the two germline ends. CDR1 MGHRA and CDR2 YSYEKL come from the germline V gene. The CDR3: CASSQDRGWGVGYTF. The CDR3 DNA follows: TGCGCCAGCAGCCAAGATCGGGGATGGGGTGTCGGCTACACCTTC.

This clone was seen a handful of times. The V and J genes are TRBV5-1 and TRBJ2-2; weak D call: TRBD1 (5 bases). Trimming removed 3 bases at V and 7 bases at J, with 10 bases between. Germline-derived CDR1 and CDR2 are SGHRS and YFSETQ. The CDR3 contains 13 residues. The CDR3 loop is CASSSDSRGELFF. Written as DNA, the CDR3 is TGCGCCAGCAGCTCCGACAGTCGCGGGGAGCTGTTTTTT.

The chain employs TRBV11-2 and TRBJ2-1; 8 bases fit TRBD2. CDR1 is SGHAT and CDR2 is FQNNGV in the germline V gene. CDR3 length: 15 residues. Losses at the gene ends were 3 bases for V and 8 bases for J; bases not matched to a gene: 9. The CDR3 nucleotides read TGTGCCAGCAGCTTGGCCGGGACTAGGGCCTATGAGCAGTTCTTC. Its protein is CASSLAGTRAYEQFF.

There are a few counts of this clone. The chain couples TRBV5-4 to TRBJ1-1; 10 nucleotides align to TRBD1. The J segment lost 1 base and the V segment lost 5 bases, leaving 5 bases of the junction unmatched. Germline loops: CDR1 SGHNT, CDR2 YYREEE (reference sequence). This CDR3 has 15 residues. CDR3 sequence (DNA): TGTGCCAGCAGGACAGGGGGCGGTGGGAACACTGAAGCTTTCTTT. The encoded protein is CASRTGGGGNTEAFF.